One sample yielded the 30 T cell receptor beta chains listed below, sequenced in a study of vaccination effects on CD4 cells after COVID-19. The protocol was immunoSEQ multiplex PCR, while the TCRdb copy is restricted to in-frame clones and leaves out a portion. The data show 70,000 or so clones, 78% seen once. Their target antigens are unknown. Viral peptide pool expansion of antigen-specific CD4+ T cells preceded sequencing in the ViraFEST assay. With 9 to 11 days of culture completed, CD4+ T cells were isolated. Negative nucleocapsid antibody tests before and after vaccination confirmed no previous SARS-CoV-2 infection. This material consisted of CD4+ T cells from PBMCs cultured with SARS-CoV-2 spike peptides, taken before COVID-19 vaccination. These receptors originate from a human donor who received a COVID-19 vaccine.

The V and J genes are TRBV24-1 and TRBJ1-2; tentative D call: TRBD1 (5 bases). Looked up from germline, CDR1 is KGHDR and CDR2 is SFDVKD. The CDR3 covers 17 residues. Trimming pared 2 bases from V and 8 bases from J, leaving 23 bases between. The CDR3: CATSDSGQGIAVGGYTF. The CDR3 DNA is TGTGCCACCAGTGATTCTGGGCAGGGAATTGCGGTTGGGGGCTACACCTTC.

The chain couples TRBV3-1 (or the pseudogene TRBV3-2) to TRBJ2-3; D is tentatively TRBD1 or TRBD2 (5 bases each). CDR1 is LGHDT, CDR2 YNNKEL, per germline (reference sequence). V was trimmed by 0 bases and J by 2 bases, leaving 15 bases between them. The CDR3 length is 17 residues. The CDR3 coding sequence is TGTGCCAGCAGCCAAGAGATGGGGCGCGGACTCACAGATACGCAGTATTTT. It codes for CASSQEMGRGLTDTQYF.

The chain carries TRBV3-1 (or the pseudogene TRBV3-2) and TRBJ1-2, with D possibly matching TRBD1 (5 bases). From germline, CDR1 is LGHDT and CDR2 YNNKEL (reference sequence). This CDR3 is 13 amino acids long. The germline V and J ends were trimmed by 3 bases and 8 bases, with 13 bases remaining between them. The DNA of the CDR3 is TGTGCCAGCAGCCACCTACGACAGATAGGCTACACCTTC. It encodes CASSHLRQIGYTF.

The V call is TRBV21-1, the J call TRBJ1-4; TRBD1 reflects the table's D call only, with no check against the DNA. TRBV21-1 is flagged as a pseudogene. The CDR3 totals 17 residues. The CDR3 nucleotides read TGTGCCAGCAGCAAAGGGGGTGACAGGGCAACTAATGAAAAACTGTTTTTT. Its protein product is CASSKGGDRATNEKLFF.

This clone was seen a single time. The CDR3 coding sequence is TGCGCCAGCAGTGAGGGTTGGCGGGGGGGGAATGAGCAGTTCTTC. Protein sequence: CASSEGWRGGNEQFF. The V and J genes are TRBV10-1 and TRBJ2-1, with TRBD2 matching over 9 bases. The V gene's germline CDR1 is WNHNN and CDR2 SYGVQD (reference sequence). V lost 2 bases and J lost 7; bases outside the gene matches: 6. The CDR3 is made up of 15 amino acids.

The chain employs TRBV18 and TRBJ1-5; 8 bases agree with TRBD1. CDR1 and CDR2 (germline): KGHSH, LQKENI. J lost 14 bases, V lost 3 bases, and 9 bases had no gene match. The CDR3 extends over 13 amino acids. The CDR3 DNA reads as TGTGCCAGCTCACCGCTTGGACAGGGCGACGAGCATTTT. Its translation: CASSPLGQGDEHF.

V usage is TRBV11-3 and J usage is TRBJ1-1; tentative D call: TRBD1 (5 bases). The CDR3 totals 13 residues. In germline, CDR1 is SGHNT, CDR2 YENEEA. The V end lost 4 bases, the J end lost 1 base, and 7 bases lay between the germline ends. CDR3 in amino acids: CASSYRKNTEAFF. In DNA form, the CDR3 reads TGTGCCAGCAGCTACAGGAAGAACACTGAAGCTTTCTTT.

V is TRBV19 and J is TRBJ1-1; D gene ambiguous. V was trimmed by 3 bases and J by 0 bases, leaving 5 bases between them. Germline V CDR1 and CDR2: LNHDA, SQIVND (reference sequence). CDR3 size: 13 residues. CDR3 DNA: TGTGCCAGTAGTATCACCGTGAACACTGAAGCTTTCTTT. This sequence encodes CASSITVNTEAFF. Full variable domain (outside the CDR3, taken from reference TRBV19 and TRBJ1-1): DGGITQSPKYLFRKEGQNVTLSCEQNLNHDAMYWYRQDPGQGLRLIYYSQIVNDFQKGDIAEGYSVSREKKESFPLTVTSAQKNPTAFYLCASSITVNTEAFFGQGTRLTVV.

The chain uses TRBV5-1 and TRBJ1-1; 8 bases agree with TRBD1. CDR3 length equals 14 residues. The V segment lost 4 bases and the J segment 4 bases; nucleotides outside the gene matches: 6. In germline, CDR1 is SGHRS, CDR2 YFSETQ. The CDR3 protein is CASSSFDRGTEAFF. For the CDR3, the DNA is TGCGCCAGCAGCAGCTTCGACAGGGGCACTGAAGCTTTCTTT.

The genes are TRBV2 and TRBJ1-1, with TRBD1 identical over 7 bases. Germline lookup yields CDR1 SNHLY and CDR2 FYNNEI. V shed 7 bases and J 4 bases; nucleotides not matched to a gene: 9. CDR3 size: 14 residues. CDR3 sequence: CASKRQGGGTEAFF. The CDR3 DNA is TGTGCCAGCAAAAGACAGGGCGGGGGCACTGAAGCTTTCTTT.

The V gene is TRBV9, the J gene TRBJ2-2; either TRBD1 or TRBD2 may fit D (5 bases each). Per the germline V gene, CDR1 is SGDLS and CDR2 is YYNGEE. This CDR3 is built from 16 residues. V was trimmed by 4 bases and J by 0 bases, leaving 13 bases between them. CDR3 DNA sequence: TGTGCCAGCAGCTCGACCGGGACGGCGAACACCGGGGAGCTGTTTTTT. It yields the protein CASSSTGTANTGELFF.

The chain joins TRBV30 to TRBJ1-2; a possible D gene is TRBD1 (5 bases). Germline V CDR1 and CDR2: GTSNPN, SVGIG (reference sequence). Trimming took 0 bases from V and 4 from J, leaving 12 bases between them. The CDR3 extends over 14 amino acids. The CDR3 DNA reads TGTGCCTGGAGTGTCTATGGACACCGCTATGGCTACACCTTC. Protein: CAWSVYGHRYGYTF.

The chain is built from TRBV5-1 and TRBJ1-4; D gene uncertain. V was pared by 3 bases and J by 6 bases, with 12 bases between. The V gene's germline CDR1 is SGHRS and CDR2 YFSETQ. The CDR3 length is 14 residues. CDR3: CASSSQTGDEKLFF. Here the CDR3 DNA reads TGCGCCAGCAGCTCGCAAACGGGAGATGAAAAACTGTTTTTT. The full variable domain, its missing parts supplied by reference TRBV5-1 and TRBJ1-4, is KAGVTQTPRYLIKTRGQQVTLSCSPISGHRSVSWYQQTPGQGLQFLFEYFSETQRNKGNFPGRFSGRQFSNSRSEMNVSTLELGDSALYLCASSSQTGDEKLFFGSGTQLSVL.

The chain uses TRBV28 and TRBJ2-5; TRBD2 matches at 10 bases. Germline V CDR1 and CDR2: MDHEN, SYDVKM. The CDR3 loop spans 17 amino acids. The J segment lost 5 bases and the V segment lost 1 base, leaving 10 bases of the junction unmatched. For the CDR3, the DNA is TGTGCCAGCAGTTTATTCGCTAGCGGGGGAGATAGGGAGACCCAGTACTTC. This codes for CASSLFASGGDRETQYF.

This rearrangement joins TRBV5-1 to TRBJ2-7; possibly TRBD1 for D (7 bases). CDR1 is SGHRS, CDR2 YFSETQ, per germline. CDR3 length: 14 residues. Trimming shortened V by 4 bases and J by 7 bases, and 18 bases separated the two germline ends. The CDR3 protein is CASSPGQVAGEQYV. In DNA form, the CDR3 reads TGCGCCAGCAGCCCAGGACAGGTTGCGGGAGAGCAGTACGTC.

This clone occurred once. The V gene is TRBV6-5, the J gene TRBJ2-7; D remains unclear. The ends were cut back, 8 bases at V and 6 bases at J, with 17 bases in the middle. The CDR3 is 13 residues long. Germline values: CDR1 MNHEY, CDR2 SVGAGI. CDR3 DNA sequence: TGTGCCAGCGCACGACCAGCTCTTGCCGAGCAGTACGTC. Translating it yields CASARPALAEQYV.

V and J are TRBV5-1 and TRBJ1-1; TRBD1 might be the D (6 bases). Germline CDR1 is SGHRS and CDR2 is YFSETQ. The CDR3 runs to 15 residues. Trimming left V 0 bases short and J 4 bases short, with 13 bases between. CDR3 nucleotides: TGCGCCAGCAGCTTGGTGGGGGGGCTTGGCACTGAAGCTTTCTTT. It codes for CASSLVGGLGTEAFF.

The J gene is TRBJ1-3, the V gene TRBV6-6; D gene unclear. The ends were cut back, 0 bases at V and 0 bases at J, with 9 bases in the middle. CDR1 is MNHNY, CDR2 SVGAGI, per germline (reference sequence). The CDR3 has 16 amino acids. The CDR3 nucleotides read TGTGCCAGCAGTTACTCCGTGTACAGCTCTGGAAACACCATATATTTT. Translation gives CASSYSVYSSGNTIYF.

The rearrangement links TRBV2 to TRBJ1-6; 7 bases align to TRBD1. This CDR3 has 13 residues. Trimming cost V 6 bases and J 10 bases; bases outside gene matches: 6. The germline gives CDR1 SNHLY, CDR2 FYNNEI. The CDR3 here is CASSWDRGSPLHF. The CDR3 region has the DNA TGTGCCAGCAGCTGGGACAGAGGGTCACCCCTCCACTTT.

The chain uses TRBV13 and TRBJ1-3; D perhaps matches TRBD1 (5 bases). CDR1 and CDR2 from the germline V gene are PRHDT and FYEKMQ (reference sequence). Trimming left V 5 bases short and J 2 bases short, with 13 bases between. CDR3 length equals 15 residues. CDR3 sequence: CASSNAGIPGNTIYF. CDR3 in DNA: TGTGCCAGCAGCAACGCAGGGATCCCTGGAAACACCATATATTTT.

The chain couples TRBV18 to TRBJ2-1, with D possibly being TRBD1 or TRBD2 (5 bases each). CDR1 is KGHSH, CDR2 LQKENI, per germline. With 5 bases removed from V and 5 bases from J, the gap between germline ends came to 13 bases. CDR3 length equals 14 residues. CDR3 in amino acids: CASSRSGPNNEQFF. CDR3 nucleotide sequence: TGTGCCAGCTCAAGGTCGGGACCCAACAATGAGCAGTTCTTC.

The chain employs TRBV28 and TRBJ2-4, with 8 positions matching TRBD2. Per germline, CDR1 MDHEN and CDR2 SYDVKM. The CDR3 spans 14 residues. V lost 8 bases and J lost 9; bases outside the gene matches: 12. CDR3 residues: CASYPGTGGGIQYF. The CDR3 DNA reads TGTGCCAGCTATCCCGGCACCGGGGGGGGCATTCAGTACTTC.

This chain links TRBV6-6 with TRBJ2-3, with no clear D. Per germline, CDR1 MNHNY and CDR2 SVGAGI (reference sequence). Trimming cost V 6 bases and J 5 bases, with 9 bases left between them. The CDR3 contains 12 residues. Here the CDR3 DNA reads TGTGCCAGCAGCTGGGAAGGAGATACGCAGTATTTT. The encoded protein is CASSWEGDTQYF.

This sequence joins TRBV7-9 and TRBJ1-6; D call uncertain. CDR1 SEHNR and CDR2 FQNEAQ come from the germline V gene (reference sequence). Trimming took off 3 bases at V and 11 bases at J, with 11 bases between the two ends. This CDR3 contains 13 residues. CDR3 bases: TGTGCCAGCAGCTTTCTAATCGGTGCACCCCTCCACTTT. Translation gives CASSFLIGAPLHF.

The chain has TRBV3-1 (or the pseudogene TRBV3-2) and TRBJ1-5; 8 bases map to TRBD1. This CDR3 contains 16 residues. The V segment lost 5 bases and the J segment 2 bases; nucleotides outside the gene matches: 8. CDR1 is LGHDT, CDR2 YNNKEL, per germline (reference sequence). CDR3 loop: CASSATGGMGNQPQHF. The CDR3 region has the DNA TGTGCCAGCAGCGCAACAGGGGGGATGGGCAATCAGCCCCAGCATTTT.

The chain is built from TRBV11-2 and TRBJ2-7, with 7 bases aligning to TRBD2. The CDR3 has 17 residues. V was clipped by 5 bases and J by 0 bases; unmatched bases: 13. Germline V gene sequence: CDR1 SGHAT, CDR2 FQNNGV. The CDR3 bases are TGTGCCAGCAGCCATGGCCGGGAGGCGGCAGACTCCTACGAGCAGTACGTC. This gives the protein CASSHGREAADSYEQYV.

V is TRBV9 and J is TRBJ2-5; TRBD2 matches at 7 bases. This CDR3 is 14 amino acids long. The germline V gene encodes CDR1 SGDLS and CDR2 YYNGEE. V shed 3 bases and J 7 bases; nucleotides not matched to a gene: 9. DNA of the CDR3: TGTGCCAGCAGCGAGGGTCGGGGGGTAGGGACCCAGTACTTC. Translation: CASSEGRGVGTQYF.

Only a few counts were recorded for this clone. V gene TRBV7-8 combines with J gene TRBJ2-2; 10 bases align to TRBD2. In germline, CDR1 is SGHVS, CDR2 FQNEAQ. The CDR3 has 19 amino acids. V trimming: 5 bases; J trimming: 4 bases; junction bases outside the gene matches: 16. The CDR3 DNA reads TGTGCCAGCAGCCACTATCTTCAGCGGGGGGGCTCGAGCACCGGGGAGCTGTTTTTT. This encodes CASSHYLQRGGSSTGELFF.

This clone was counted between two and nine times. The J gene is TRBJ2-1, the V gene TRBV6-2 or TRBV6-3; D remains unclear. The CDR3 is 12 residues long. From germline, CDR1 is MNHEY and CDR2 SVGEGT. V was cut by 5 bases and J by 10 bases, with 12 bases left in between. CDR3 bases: TGTGCCAGCAGTCGCCCCTCAACCGAGCAGTTCTTC. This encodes CASSRPSTEQFF.

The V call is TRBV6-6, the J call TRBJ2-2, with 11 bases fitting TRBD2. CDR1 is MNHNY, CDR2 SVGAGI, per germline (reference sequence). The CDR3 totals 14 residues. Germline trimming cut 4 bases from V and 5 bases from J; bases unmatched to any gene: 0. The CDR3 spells CASSSSGGTGELFF. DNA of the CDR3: TGTGCCAGCAGTTCTAGCGGGGGGACCGGGGAGCTGTTTTTT.